A single sample gave rise to the 8 T cell receptor beta chains below, sequenced in a study of T cells after yellow fever vaccination. TCRdb processed the 5' RACE reads anew with MiXCR; each CDR3 protein has one entry. The sample lists approximately 580,000 distinct CDR3 sequences; roughly a sixth were seen once. The material sequenced was PBMCs, taken less than 6 days after the first yellow fever vaccination. The receptors come from a man in his late teens or twenties who received the YFV17D yellow fever vaccine.

This clonotype showed up many times. V gene TRBV5-5 combines with J gene TRBJ1-1; D gene uncertain. From germline, CDR1 is SGHKS and CDR2 YYEKEE (reference sequence). V was shortened by 2 bases and J by 5 bases, with 10 bases between the two germline ends. CDR3 length: 13 amino acids. The DNA of the CDR3 is TGTGCCAGCAGCTTTCAGAGAGGAACTGAAGCTTTCTTT. This encodes CASSFQRGTEAFF.

This clonotype was detected only a few times. The gene calls are TRBV6-5 and TRBJ2-2; 11 bases agree with TRBD2. Germline V lookup: CDR1 MNHEY, CDR2 SVGAGI. J lost 2 bases, V lost 4 bases, and 6 bases had no gene match. The CDR3 loop spans 17 amino acids. CDR3 amino acids: CASSSFSGGGNTGELFF. In nucleotides, the CDR3 is TGTGCCAGCAGTTCCTTTAGCGGGGGGGGTAACACCGGGGAGCTGTTTTTT.

This chain joins TRBV9 and TRBJ1-3; TRBD1 agrees at 7 bases. CDR1 and CDR2 from the germline V gene are SGDLS and YYNGEE. The trim removed 5 bases at V and 2 bases at J, leaving 7 bases unmatched. The CDR3 runs to 15 residues. This CDR3 is CASRHTGDAGNTIYF. Here the CDR3 DNA reads TGTGCCAGCAGACATACAGGGGACGCTGGAAACACCATATATTTT.

This clonotype was found a few times. The chain employs TRBV6-5 and TRBJ1-5; D gene ambiguous. V was clipped by 3 bases and J by 4 bases, with 16 bases between them. This CDR3 region has 16 residues. Germline assignment: CDR1 MNHEY and CDR2 SVGAGI. The CDR3 loop reads CASSYSSGGGNQPQHF. CDR3 nucleotide sequence: TGTGCCAGCAGTTATTCGAGCGGCGGTGGGAATCAGCCCCAGCATTTT.

This chain links TRBV3-1 with TRBJ2-2, with D perhaps TRBD2 (6 bases). V dropped 1 base and J dropped 1 base, with 7 bases sitting between them. This CDR3 contains 15 residues. Germline CDR1 and CDR2: LGHDT and YNNKEL (reference sequence). CDR3 in DNA: TGTGCCAGCAGCCAAGGAGCGGGGAACACCGGGGAGCTGTTTTTT. Translation: CASSQGAGNTGELFF.

This clonotype has at least ten counts. One end of the junction varies from germline; a read error may be responsible. This chain joins TRBV20-1 and TRBJ2-1; no definite D call. Germline values: CDR1 DFQATT, CDR2 SNEGSKA (reference sequence). CDR3 size: 13 residues. The CDR3 region is CSARRTSDNEQFF. For the CDR3, the DNA is TGCAGTGCTAGACGGACCTCCGACAATGAGCAGTTCTTC.

The V call is TRBV12-3 or TRBV12-4, the J call TRBJ2-2; maybe TRBD2 (5 bases). V lost 5 bases, J lost 6 bases, and 22 bases lay in between. This CDR3 is 17 amino acids long. The CDR3 protein is CASSVGLRLVIAGELFF. The CDR3 DNA follows: TGTGCCAGCAGTGTCGGACTCCGACTGGTGATTGCCGGGGAGCTGTTTTTT.

V is TRBV29-1 and J is TRBJ1-2; weak D call: TRBD1 (5 bases). With 7 bases removed from V and 1 base from J, the gap between germline ends came to 10 bases. Germline CDR1 and CDR2: SQVTM and ANQGSEA. The CDR3 spans 12 residues. CDR3 residues: CSAGGNNYGYTF. CDR3 DNA sequence: TGCAGCGCGGGGGGGAATAACTATGGCTACACCTTC.